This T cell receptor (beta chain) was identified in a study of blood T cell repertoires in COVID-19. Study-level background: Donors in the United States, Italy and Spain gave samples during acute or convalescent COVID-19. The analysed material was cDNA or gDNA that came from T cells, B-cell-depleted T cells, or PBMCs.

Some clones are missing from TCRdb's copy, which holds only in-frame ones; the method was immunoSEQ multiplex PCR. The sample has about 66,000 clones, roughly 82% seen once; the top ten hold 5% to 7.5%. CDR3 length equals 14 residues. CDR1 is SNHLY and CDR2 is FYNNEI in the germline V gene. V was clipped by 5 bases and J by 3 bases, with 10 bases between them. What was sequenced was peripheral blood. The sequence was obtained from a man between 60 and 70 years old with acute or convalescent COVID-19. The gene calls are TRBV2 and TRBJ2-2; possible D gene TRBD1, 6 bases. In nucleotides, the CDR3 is TGTGCCAGCAGTTTGCAGGGGTACACCGGGGAGCTGTTTTTT. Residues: CASSLQGYTGELFF.